These T cell receptor beta chains were read from a single sample in a study of PD-1 blockade in classical Hodgkin lymphoma. Method: immunoSEQ multiplex PCR; TCRdb's copy keeps in-frame clones and lacks some. Among around 40,000 clones listed, 78% were seen once. This material consisted of peripheral blood mononuclear cells (PBMCs), taken at baseline. The receptor source for this set is a human donor with classical Hodgkin lymphoma. Each CDR3 is given with its conserved first and last residue. The D gene is left open where the match is weak. Only some rows state a clone size, as once, few, many or a class for expanded clones.

v_gene,abundance,d_gene,j_gene,CDR3aa,CDR3nt
TRBV7-2,NA,TRBD2,TRBJ2-1,CASSRRAGGNNEQFF,TGTGCCAGCAGCCGTCGAGCGGGGGGTAACAATGAGCAGTTCTTC
TRBV18,NA,TRBD2,TRBJ2-1,CASSVSGGAPNSYNEQFF,TGTGCCAGCTCCGTCAGCGGGGGGGCTCCCAACTCCTACAATGAGCAGTTCTTC
TRBV5-4,NA,NA,TRBJ2-3,CASSLGHFSTDTQYF,TGTGCCAGCAGCTTGGGGCACTTTAGCACAGATACGCAGTATTTT
TRBV5-4,NA,TRBD1,TRBJ1-3,CASSWTGSSGNTIYF,TGTGCCAGCAGCTGGACAGGGTCTTCCGGAAACACCATATATTTT
TRBV5-1,once,TRBD1,TRBJ1-6,CASSLVGTGGINSPLHF,TGCGCCAGCAGCTTGGTTGGGACAGGGGGGATCAATTCACCCCTCCACTTT
TRBV25-1,NA,NA,TRBJ1-4,CASSPMGGNNEKLFF,TGTGCCAGCAGTCCTATGGGGGGTAATAATGAAAAACTGTTTTTT
TRBV7-6,few,TRBD1,TRBJ1-1,CASSELQGGLEAFF,TGTGCCAGCAGTGAACTGCAGGGGGGCTTAGAAGCTTTCTTT
TRBV5-4,few,NA,TRBJ2-7,CASSLISGYEQYF,TGTGCCAGCAGCTTGATCTCCGGCTACGAGCAGTACTTC
TRBV21-1,NA,NA,TRBJ1-2,CASSKTGRNGYTF,TGTGCCAGCAGCAAAACCGGGCGAAATGGCTACACCTTC
TRBV6-1,NA,NA,TRBJ1-1,CASSLLGMDTEAFF,TGTGCCAGCTCCCTTCTGGGGATGGACACTGAAGCTTTCTTT
TRBV18,NA,NA,TRBJ2-2,CASSPRGADTGELFF,TGTGCCAGCTCACCACGGGGGGCCGACACCGGGGAGCTGTTTTTT
TRBV10-3,NA,NA,TRBJ1-5,CAIRARLGDSNQPQHF,TGTGCCATCAGGGCCAGGCTTGGGGACAGCAATCAGCCCCAGCATTTT
TRBV11-2,NA,NA,TRBJ2-7,CASSLPGVSYEQYF,TGTGCCAGCAGCTTACCAGGGGTATCCTACGAGCAGTACTTC
TRBV29-1,NA,NA,TRBJ1-1,CSVELAGNTEAFF,TGCAGCGTTGAGTTGGCAGGGAACACTGAAGCTTTCTTT
TRBV7-9,NA,NA,TRBJ1-2,CASSLGGPNGYTF,TGTGCCAGCAGCTTGGGGGGCCCGAATGGCTACACCTTC
TRBV7-7,NA,NA,TRBJ2-1,CASSPSGDNEQFF,TGTGCCAGCAGCCCGTCAGGCGACAATGAGCAGTTCTTC
TRBV18,NA,NA,TRBJ1-5,CASTSDSFYDQPQHF,TGTGCCAGCACGTCTGACAGTTTTTACGATCAGCCCCAGCATTTT
TRBV4-3,NA,NA,TRBJ1-2,CASSQGSRGYGYTF,TGCGCCAGCAGCCAAGGTTCCCGGGGCTATGGCTACACCTTC
TRBV5-1,NA,NA,TRBJ2-5,CASSPREGGEETQYF,TGCGCCAGCAGTCCCCGAGAAGGGGGAGAAGAGACCCAGTACTTC
TRBV2,NA,TRBD2,TRBJ2-3,CASSSGLAGNTDTQYF,TGTGCCAGCAGTTCTGGACTAGCGGGGAACACAGATACGCAGTATTTT
TRBV7-6,NA,NA,TRBJ1-1,CASSLEPQTEAFF,TGTGCCAGCAGCTTAGAACCCCAAACTGAAGCTTTCTTT
TRBV5-6,NA,TRBD1,TRBJ2-5,CASSLGQGVGETQYF,TGTGCCAGCAGCTTGGGACAGGGGGTAGGAGAGACCCAGTACTTC
TRBV30,NA,NA,TRBJ2-7,CAWSAGVDYEQYF,TGTGCCTGGAGTGCAGGGGTCGACTACGAGCAGTACTTC
TRBV19,NA,NA,TRBJ1-1,CASSIEGENAFF,TGTGCCAGTAGTATAGAGGGGGAGAACGCTTTCTTT
TRBV5-6,NA,NA,TRBJ2-2,CASSSWGTYTGELFF,TGTGCCAGCAGTTCATGGGGTACCTACACCGGGGAGCTGTTTTTT
TRBV5-1,NA,TRBD1,TRBJ2-3,CASSLEGADTDTQYF,TGCGCCAGCAGTTTAGAGGGGGCCGACACAGATACGCAGTATTTT
TRBV19,NA,TRBD1,TRBJ2-1,CARHEGQGNYEQFF,TGTGCCAGGCATGAGGGACAGGGCAATTATGAGCAGTTCTTC
TRBV4-3,NA,NA,TRBJ1-2,CASSQDGPRGYTF,TGCGCCAGCAGCCAAGATGGGCCGAGGGGCTACACCTTC
TRBV5-4,few,TRBD2,TRBJ2-3,CASSTPGLAGGYGFTDTQYF,TGTGCCAGCAGCACCCCGGGACTAGCGGGGGGGTACGGTTTCACAGATACGCAGTATTTT
TRBV10-3,NA,TRBD1,TRBJ2-1,CAIQAGGSYNEQFF,TGTGCCATCCAGGCAGGGGGTAGCTACAATGAGCAGTTCTTC
TRBV7-9,NA,NA,TRBJ2-1,CASSLRDDRFLEQFF,TGTGCCAGCAGCCTTCGGGATGACAGGTTTTTGGAGCAGTTCTTC
TRBV6-5,NA,NA,TRBJ1-2,CASGIHMASNYGYTF,TGTGCCAGCGGGATTCATATGGCGAGCAACTATGGCTACACCTTC
TRBV7-9,NA,NA,TRBJ1-4,CASARTAIELNEKLFF,TGTGCCAGCGCCAGGACAGCCATCGAATTAAATGAAAAACTGTTTTTT
TRBV11-2,NA,NA,TRBJ2-5,CASSFSMGYQETQYF,TGTGCCAGCAGCTTCAGCATGGGGTACCAAGAGACCCAGTACTTC
TRBV6-6,NA,NA,TRBJ1-2,CASTPLKLDGYTF,TGTGCCAGCACCCCCCTCAAGTTGGATGGCTACACCTTC
TRBV7-3,NA,NA,TRBJ1-1,CASSLVSVEAFF,TGTGCCAGCAGCTTAGTTTCAGTCGAAGCTTTCTTT
TRBV9,NA,NA,TRBJ2-1,CASSVEVDFEQFF,TGTGCCAGCAGCGTAGAGGTGGACTTTGAGCAGTTCTTC